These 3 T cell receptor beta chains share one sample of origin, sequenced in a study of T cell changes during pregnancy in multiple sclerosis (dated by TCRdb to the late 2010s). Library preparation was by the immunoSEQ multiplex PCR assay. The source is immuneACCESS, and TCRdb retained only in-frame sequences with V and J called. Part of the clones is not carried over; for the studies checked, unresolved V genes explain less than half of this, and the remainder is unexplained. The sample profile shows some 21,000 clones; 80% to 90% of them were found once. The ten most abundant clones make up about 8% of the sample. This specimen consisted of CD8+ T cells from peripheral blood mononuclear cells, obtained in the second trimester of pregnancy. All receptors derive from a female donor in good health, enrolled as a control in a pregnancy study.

This CDR3 reads CASSFGHQNTEAFF. The CDR3 bases are TGTGCCAGCAGCTTTGGACACCAGAACACTGAAGCTTTCTTT. The chain joins TRBV7-6 to TRBJ1-1; the D gene is possibly TRBD1 (5 bases). Germline assignment: CDR1 SGHVS and CDR2 FNYEAQ. The CDR3 contains 14 residues. Trimming removed 3 bases from V and 1 base from J, with 9 bases in between.

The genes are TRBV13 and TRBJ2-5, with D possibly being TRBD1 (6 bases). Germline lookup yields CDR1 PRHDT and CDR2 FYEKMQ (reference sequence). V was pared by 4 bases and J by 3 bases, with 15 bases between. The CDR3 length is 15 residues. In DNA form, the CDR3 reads TGTGCCAGCAGCTCGGGGCTGGGGGCCGAAGAGACCCAGTACTTC. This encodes CASSSGLGAEETQYF.

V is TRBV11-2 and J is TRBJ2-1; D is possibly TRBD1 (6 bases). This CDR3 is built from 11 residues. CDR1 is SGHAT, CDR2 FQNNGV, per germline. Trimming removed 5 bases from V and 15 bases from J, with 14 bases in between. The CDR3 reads CASSRDTRRFF. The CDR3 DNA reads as TGTGCCAGCAGCCGGGACACTCGGCGGTTCTTC.